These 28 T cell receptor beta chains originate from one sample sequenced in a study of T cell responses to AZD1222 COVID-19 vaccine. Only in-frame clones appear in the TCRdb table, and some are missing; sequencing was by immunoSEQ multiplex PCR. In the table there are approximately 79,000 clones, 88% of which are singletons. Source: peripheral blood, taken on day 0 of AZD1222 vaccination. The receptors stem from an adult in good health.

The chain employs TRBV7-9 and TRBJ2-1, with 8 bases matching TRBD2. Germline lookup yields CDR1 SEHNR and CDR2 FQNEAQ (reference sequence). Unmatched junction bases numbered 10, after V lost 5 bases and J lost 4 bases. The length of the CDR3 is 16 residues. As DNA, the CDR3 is TGTGCCAGCAGCCCTACGGGACTAGAGGGGTACAATGAGCAGTTCTTC. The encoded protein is CASSPTGLEGYNEQFF. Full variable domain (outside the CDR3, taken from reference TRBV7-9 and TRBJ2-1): DTGVSQNPRHKITKRGQNVTFRCDPISEHNRLYWYRQTLGQGPEFLTYFQNEAQLEKSRLLSDRFSAERPKGSFSTLEIQRTEQGDSAMYLCASSPTGLEGYNEQFFGPGTRLTVL.

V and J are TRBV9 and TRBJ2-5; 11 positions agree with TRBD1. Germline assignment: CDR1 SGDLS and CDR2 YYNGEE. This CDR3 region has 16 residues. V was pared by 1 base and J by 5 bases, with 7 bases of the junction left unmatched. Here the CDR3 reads CASSVTDRGREETQYF. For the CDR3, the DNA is TGTGCCAGCAGCGTAACGGACAGGGGGCGCGAGGAGACCCAGTACTTC.

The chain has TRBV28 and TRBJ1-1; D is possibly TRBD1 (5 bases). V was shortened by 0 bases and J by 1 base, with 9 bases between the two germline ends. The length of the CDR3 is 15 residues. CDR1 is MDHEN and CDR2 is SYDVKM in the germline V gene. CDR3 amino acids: CASSLWQGGNTEAFF. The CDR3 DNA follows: TGTGCCAGCAGTTTATGGCAGGGCGGGAACACTGAAGCTTTCTTT. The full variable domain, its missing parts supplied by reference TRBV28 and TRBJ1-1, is DVKVTQSSRYLVKRTGEKVFLECVQDMDHENMFWYRQDPGLGLRLIYFSYDVKMKEKGDIPEGYSVSREKKERFSLILESASTNQTSMYLCASSLWQGGNTEAFFGQGTRLTVV.

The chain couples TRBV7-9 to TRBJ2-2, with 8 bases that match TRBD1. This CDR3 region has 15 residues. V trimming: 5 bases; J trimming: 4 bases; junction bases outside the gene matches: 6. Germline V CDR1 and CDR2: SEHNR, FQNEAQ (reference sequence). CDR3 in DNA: TGTGCCAGCAGCCGAGGACAGGGCTCCACCGGGGAGCTGTTTTTT. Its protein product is CASSRGQGSTGELFF.

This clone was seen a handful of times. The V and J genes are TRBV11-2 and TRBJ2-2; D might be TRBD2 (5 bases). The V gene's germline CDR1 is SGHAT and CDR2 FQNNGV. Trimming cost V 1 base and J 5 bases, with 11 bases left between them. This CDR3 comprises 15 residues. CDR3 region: CASSLGGLRTGELFF. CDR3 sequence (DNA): TGTGCCAGCAGCTTAGGAGGGTTGCGGACCGGGGAGCTGTTTTTT.

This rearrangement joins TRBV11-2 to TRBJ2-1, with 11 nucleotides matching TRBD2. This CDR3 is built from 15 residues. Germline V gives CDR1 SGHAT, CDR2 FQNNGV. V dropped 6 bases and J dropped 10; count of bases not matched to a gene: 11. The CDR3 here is CASRALAGAGREQFF. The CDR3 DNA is TGTGCCAGCAGGGCACTAGCGGGGGCCGGCAGGGAGCAGTTCTTC. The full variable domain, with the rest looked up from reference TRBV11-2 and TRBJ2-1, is EAGVAQSPRYKIIEKRQSVAFWCNPISGHATLYWYQQILGQGPKLLIQFQNNGVVDDSQLPKDRFSAERLKGVDSTLKIQPAKLEDSAVYLCASRALAGAGREQFFGPGTRLTVL.

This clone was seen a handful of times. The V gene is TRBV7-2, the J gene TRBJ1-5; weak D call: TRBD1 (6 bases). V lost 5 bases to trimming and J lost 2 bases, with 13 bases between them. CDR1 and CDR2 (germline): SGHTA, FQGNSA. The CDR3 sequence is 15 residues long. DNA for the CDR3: TGTGCCAGCAGCCCAGAGGCAGGGGGCAATCAGCCCCAGCATTTT. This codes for CASSPEAGGNQPQHF.

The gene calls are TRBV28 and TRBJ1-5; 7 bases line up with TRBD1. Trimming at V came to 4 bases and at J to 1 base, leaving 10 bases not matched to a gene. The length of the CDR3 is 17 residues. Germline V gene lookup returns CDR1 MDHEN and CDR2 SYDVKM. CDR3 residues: CASSYLWQGDSNQPQHF. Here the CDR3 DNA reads TGTGCCAGCAGTTATTTGTGGCAGGGGGACAGCAATCAGCCCCAGCATTTT.

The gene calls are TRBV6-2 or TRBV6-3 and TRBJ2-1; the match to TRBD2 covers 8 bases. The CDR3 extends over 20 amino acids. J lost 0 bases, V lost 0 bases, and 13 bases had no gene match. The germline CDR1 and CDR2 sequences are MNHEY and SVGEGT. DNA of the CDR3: TGTGCCAGCAGTTACTCGGGACTAGTACTAGGGGGTGGCTCCTACAATGAGCAGTTCTTC. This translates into CASSYSGLVLGGGSYNEQFF.

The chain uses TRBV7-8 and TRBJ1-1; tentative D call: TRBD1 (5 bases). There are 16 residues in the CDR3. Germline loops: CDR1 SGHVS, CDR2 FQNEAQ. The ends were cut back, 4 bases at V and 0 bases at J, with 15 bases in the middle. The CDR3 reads CASSWGRVGMNTEAFF. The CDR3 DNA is TGTGCCAGCAGCTGGGGGAGGGTTGGCATGAACACTGAAGCTTTCTTT.

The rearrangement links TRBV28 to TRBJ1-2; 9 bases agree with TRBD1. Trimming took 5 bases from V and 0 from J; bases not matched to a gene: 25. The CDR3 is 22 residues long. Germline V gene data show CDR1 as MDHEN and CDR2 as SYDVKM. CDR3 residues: CASSPIPGQGFDLRKANYGYTF. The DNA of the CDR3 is TGTGCCAGCAGTCCTATCCCGGGACAGGGCTTCGACTTACGAAAAGCTAACTATGGCTACACCTTC.

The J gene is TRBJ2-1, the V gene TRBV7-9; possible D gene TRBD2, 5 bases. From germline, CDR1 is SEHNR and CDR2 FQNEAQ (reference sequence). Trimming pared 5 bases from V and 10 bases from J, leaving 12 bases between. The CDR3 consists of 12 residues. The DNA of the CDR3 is TGTGCCAGCAGCACCCCGCCGGGGGAGCAGTTCTTC. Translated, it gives CASSTPPGEQFF.

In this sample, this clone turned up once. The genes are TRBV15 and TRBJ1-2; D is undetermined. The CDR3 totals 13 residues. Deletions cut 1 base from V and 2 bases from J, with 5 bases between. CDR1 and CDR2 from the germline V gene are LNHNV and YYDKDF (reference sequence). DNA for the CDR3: TGTGCCACCAGCAGAGCGACGAACTATGGCTACACCTTC. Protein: CATSRATNYGYTF. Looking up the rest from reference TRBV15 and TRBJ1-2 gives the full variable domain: DAMVIQNPRYQVTQFGKPVTLSCSQTLNHNVMYWYQQKSSQAPKLLFHYYDKDFNNEADTPDNFQSRRPNTSFCFLDIRSPGLGDTAMYLCATSRATNYGYTFGSGTRLTVV.

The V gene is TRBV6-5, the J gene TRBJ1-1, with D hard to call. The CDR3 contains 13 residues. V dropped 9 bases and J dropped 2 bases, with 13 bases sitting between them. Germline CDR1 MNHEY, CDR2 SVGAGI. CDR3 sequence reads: CASNGPTNTEAFF. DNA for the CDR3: TGTGCCAGTAATGGTCCGACAAACACTGAAGCTTTCTTT.

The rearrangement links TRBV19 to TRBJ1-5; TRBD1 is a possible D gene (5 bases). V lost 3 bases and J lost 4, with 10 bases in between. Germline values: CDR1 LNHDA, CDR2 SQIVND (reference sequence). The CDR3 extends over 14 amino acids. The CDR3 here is CASSIDSFNQPQHF. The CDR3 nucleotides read TGTGCCAGTAGTATCGACAGCTTTAATCAGCCCCAGCATTTT.

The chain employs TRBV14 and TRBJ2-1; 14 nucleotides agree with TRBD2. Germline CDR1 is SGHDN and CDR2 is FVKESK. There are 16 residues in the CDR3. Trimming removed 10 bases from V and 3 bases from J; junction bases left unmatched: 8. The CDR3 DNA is TGTGCCACTTCCGGGACTAGCGGGAGAGTCTACAATGAGCAGTTCTTC. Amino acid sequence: CATSGTSGRVYNEQFF.

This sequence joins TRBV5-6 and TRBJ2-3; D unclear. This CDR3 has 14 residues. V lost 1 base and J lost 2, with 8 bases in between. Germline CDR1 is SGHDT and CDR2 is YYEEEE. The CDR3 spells CASSLPGFTDTQYF. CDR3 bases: TGTGCCAGCAGCTTGCCCGGATTCACAGATACGCAGTATTTT.

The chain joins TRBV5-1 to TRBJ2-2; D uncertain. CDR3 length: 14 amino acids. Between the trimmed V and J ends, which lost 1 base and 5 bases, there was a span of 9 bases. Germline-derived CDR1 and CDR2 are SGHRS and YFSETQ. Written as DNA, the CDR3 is TGCGCCAGCAGCTTGTCCCTGGGAACCGGGGAGCTGTTTTTT. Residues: CASSLSLGTGELFF.

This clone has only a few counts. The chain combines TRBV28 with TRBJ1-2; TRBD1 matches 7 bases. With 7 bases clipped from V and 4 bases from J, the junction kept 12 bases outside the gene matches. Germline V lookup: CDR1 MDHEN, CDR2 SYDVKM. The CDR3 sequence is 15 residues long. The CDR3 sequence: CASNLGFSGGYGYTF. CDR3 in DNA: TGTGCCAGCAATTTGGGTTTCTCAGGGGGCTATGGCTACACCTTC.

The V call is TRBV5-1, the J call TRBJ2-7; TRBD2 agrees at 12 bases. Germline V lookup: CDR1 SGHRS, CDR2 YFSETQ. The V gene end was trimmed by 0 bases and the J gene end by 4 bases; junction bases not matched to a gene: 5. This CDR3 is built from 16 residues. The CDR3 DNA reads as TGCGCCAGCAGCTTGGTACTAGCGGGAGGATCGTACGAGCAGTACTTC. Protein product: CASSLVLAGGSYEQYF.

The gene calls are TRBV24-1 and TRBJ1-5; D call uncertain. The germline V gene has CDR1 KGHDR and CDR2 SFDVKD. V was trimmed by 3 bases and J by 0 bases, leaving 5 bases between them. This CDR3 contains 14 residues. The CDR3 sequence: CATSDPDSNQPQHF. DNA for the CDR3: TGTGCCACCAGTGATCCGGATAGCAATCAGCCCCAGCATTTT.

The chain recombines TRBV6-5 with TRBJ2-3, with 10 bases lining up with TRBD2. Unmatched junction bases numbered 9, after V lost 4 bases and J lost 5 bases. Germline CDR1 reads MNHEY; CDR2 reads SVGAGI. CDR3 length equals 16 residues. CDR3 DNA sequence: TGTGCCAGCAGTTCCCCGGGAAGCGGGAGGGAAGATACGCAGTATTTT. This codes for CASSSPGSGREDTQYF.

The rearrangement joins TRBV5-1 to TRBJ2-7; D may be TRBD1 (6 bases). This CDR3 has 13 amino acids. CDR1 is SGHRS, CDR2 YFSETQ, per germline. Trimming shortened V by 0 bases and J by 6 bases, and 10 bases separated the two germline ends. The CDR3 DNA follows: TGCGCCAGCAGCTTGGCCAGGGGCGGCGAGCAGTACTTC. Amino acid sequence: CASSLARGGEQYF.

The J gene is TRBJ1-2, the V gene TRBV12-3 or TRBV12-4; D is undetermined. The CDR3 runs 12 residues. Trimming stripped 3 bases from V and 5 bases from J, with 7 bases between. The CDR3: CASSLDIYGYTF. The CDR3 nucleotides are TGTGCCAGCAGTTTGGATATTTATGGCTACACCTTC.

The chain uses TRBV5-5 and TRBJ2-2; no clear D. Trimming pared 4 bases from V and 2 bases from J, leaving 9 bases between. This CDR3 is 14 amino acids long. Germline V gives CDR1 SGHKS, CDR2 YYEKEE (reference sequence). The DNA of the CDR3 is TGTGCCAGCAGCGGGATAGGTAACACCGGGGAGCTGTTTTTT. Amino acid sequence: CASSGIGNTGELFF.

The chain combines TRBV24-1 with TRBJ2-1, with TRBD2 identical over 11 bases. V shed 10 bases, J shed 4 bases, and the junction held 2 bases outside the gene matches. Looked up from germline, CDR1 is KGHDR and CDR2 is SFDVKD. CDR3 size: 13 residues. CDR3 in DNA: TGTGCCACAGGGACTAGCGGATACAATGAGCAGTTCTTC. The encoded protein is CATGTSGYNEQFF.

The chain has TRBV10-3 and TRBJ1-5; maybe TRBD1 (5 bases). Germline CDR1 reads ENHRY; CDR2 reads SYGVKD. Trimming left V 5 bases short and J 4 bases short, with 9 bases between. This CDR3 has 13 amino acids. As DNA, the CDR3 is TGTGCCATCAGTACACAGGAGAATCAGCCCCAGCATTTT. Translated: CAISTQENQPQHF.

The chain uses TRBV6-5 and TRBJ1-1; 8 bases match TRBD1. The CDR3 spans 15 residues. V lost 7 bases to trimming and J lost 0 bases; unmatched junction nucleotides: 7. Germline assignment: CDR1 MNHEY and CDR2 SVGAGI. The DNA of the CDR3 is TGTGCCAGCACTAAACCGACAGGGGTGAACACTGAAGCTTTCTTT. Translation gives CASTKPTGVNTEAFF.